These 6 T cell receptor beta chains share one sample of origin, sequenced in a study of T cell responses to AZD1222 COVID-19 vaccine (dated by TCRdb to about 2021). Library preparation employed the immunoSEQ multiplex PCR assay. This immuneACCESS table, as held by TCRdb, lists in-frame sequences with V and J called but not all clones. Of the missing ones, under half trace to an unresolved V gene in checked studies; the others have no known cause. For this sample the table gives 160,000 or so clones, of which around nine tenths were detected only once. The top ten hold around 2.6% of the sample. The time point label, read with the paper, signifies: baseline before first vaccination. Material: peripheral blood, obtained on day 0 of AZD1222 vaccination. Every receptor here comes from an adult in good health.

In its sample, this clone was seen once. This chain joins TRBV27 and TRBJ1-1; D possibly corresponds to TRBD1 (6 bases). This CDR3 is built from 14 residues. Trimming shortened V by 5 bases and J by 4 bases, and 14 bases separated the two germline ends. The germline V gene has CDR1 MNHEY and CDR2 SMNVEV (reference sequence). CDR3 nucleotide sequence: TGTGCCAGCAGTCCGCGTGGGGGGCGCACTGAAGCTTTCTTT. Amino acid sequence: CASSPRGGRTEAFF.

The chain couples TRBV30 to TRBJ1-1; no clear D gene. CDR3 length equals 13 residues. Per the germline V gene, CDR1 is GTSNPN and CDR2 is SVGIG (reference sequence). Trimming took 2 bases from V and 1 from J, leaving 8 bases between them. CDR3 nucleotides: TGTGCCTGGAGTCGTACCTGGAACACTGAAGCTTTCTTT. This encodes CAWSRTWNTEAFF.

CDR3: CASSFGAASYEQYF. The CDR3 DNA follows: TGTGCCAGCAGCTTTGGGGCAGCCTCCTACGAGCAGTACTTC. This rearrangement joins TRBV5-4 to TRBJ2-7, with D maybe TRBD1 (5 bases). Germline CDR1 reads SGHNT; CDR2 reads YYREEE (reference sequence). Trimming took 2 bases from V and 0 from J, leaving 9 bases between them. The CDR3 is 14 amino acids.

V and J are TRBV25-1 and TRBJ1-1; D is undetermined. The CDR3 loop spans 13 amino acids. CDR1 is MGHDK and CDR2 is SYGVNS in the germline V gene. Trimming took off 4 bases at V and 4 bases at J, with 10 bases between the two ends. Written as DNA, the CDR3 is TGTGCCAGCAGTGTTCAGGTCGGCACTGAAGCTTTCTTT. Protein sequence: CASSVQVGTEAFF.

Only a few counts were recorded for this clone. The chain recombines TRBV5-5 with TRBJ1-5; 8 bases agree with TRBD1. The CDR3 is 15 amino acids. Germline assignment: CDR1 SGHKS and CDR2 YYEKEE (reference sequence). The trim removed 4 bases at V and 2 bases at J, leaving 5 bases unmatched. For the CDR3, the DNA is TGTGCCAGCAGCCCACAGGGGGACGGCAATCAGCCCCAGCATTTT. Translating it yields CASSPQGDGNQPQHF.

The chain carries TRBV5-1 and TRBJ2-1, with 7 nucleotides matching TRBD2. Looked up from germline, CDR1 is SGHRS and CDR2 is YFSETQ. CDR3 length: 15 residues. With V trimmed by 4 bases and J by 5 bases, 9 bases remained unmatched. Written as DNA, the CDR3 is TGCGCCAGCAGCCCGGATGGGCGGGAGCACAATGAGCAGTTCTTC. Amino acids: CASSPDGREHNEQFF.